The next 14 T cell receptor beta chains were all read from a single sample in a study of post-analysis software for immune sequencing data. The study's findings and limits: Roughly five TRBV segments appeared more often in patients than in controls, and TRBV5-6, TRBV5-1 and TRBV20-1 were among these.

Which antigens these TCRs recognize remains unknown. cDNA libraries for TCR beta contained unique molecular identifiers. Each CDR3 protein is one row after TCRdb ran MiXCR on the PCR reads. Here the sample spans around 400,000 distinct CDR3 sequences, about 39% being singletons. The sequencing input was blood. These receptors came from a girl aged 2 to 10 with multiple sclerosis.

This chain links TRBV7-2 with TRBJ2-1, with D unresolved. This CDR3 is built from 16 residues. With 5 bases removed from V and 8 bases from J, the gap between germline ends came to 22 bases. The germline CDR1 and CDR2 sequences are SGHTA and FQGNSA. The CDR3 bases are TGTGCCAGCAGCCCCAGCTCTAGTATTTTAACATATGAGCAGTTCTTC. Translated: CASSPSSSILTYEQFF.

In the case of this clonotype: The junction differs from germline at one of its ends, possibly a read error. CDR3 amino acids: CANSPQGTDNSPLHF. The DNA for the CDR3 is TGTGCCAACAGCCCCCAGGGGACAGATAATTCACCCCTCCACTTT. V is TRBV7-3 and J is TRBJ1-6; 7 bases are a match to TRBD1. The CDR3 length is 15 residues. Germline CDR1 is SGHTA and CDR2 is FQGTGA.

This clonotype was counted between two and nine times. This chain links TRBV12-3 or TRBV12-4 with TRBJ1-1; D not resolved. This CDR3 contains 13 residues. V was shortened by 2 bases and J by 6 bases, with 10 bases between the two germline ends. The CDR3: CASSLLSAAEAFF. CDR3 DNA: TGTGCCAGCAGTTTATTAAGCGCTGCTGAAGCTTTCTTT.

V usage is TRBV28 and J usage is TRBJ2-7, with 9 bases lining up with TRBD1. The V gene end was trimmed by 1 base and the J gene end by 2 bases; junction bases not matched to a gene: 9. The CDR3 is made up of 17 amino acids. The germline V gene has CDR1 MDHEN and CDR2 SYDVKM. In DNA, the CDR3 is TGTGCCAGCAGTTTATTCCGAAACAGGGGGCGCACCTACGAGCAGTACTTC. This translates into CASSLFRNRGRTYEQYF.

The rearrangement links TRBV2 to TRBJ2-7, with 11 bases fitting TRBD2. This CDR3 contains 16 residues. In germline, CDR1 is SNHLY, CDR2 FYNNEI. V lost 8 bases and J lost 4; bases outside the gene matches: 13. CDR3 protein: CASGRLAGGPSYEQYF. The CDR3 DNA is TGTGCCAGCGGAAGGCTAGCGGGGGGCCCCTCATACGAGCAGTACTTC.

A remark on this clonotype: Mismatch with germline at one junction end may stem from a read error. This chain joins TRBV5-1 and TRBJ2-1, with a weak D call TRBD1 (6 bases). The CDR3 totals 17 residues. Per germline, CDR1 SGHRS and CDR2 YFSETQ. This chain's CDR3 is CTSSSSIQGEAYNEQFF. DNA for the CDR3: TGCACCAGCAGCTCTAGCATACAGGGAGAAGCATACAATGAGCAGTTCTTC.

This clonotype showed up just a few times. CDR3 amino acids: CSVNSWTSSYEQYF. DNA of the CDR3: TGCAGCGTGAACAGTTGGACCTCCTCCTACGAGCAGTACTTC. The chain links TRBV29-1 to TRBJ2-7; no clear D. The length of the CDR3 is 14 residues. Trimming took 6 bases from V and 0 from J, leaving 15 bases between them. Germline assignment: CDR1 SQVTM and CDR2 ANQGSEA.

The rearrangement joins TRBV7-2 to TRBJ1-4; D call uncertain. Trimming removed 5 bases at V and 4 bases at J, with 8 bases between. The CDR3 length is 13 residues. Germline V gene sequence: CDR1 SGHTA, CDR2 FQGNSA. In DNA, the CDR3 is TGTGCCAGCAGCCTGGCCCTTAATGAAAAACTGTTTTTT. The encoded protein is CASSLALNEKLFF.

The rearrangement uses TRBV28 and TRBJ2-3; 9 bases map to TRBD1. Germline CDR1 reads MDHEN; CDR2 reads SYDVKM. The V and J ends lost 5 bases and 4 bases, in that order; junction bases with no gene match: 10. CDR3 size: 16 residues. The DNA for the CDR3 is TGTGCCAGCAGTCAACCGGGACAGGGTATCTCAGATACGCAGTATTTT. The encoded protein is CASSQPGQGISDTQYF.

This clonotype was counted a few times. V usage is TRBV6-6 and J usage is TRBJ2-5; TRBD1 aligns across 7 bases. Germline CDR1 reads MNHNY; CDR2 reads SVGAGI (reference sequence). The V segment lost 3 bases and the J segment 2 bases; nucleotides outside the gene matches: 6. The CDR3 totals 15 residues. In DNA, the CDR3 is TGTGCCAGCAGTTATGAGGGGGCAATACAAGAGACCCAGTACTTC. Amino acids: CASSYEGAIQETQYF.

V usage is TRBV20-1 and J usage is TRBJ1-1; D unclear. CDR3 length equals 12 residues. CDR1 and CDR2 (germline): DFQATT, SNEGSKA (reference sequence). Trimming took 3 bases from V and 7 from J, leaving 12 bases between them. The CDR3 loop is CSASPQTLEAFF. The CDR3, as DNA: TGCAGTGCTAGTCCCCAGACCCTTGAAGCTTTCTTT.

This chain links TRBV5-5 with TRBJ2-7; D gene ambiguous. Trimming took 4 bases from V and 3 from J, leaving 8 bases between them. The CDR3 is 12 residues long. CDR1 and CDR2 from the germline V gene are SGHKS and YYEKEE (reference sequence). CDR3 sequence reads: CASSTVFYEQYF. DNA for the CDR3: TGTGCCAGCAGCACAGTCTTCTACGAGCAGTACTTC.

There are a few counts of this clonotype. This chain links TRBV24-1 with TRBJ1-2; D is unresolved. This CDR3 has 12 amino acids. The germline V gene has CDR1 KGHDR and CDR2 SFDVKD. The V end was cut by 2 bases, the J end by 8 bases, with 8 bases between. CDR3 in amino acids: CATSDSPGGYTF. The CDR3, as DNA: TGTGCCACCAGTGATTCTCCGGGGGGCTACACCTTC.

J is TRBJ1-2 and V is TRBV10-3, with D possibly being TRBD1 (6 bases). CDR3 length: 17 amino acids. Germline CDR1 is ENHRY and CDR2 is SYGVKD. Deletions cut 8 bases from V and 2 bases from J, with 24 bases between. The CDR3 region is CAIWGGQGNATNYGYTF. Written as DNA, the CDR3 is TGTGCCATCTGGGGGGGGCAGGGTAATGCCACGAACTATGGCTACACCTTC.